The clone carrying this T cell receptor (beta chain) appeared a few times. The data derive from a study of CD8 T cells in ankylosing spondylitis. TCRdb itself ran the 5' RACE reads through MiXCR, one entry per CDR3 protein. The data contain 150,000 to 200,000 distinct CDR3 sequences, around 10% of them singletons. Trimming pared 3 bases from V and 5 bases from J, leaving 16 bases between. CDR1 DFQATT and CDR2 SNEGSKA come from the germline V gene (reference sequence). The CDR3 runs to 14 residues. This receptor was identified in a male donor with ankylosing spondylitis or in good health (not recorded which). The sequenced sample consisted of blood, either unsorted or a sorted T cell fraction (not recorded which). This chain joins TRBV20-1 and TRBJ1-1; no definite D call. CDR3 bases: TGCAGTGCTAGTTGGGCCTCGGGAAGGACTGAAGCTTTCTTT. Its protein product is CSASWASGRTEAFF.